These 16 T cell receptor beta chains share one sample of origin, sequenced in a study of cytomegalovirus exposure and HLA in healthy donors. The PCR ran on 60 Vbeta and 13 Jbeta primers. Libraries were prepared by immunoSEQ multiplex PCR; TCRdb keeps only in-frame clonotypes and omits some of them. This repertoire shows over 150,000 clones, 77% found once; its top ten account for more than 3.5%. Material for sequencing was PBMCs. These receptors originate from a man between 25 and 39 years old in good health and CMV-seropositive.

The chain uses TRBV28 and TRBJ1-2; 7 positions match TRBD1. CDR1 and CDR2 from the germline V gene are MDHEN and SYDVKM. This CDR3 region has 13 residues. V trimming: 5 bases; J trimming: 4 bases; junction bases outside the gene matches: 4. The CDR3 here is CASSLQGPYGYTF. Written as DNA, the CDR3 is TGTGCCAGCAGTCTACAGGGGCCCTATGGCTACACCTTC.

This sequence joins TRBV21-1 and TRBJ2-3; no DNA check was done on the table's D call, TRBD2. TRBV21-1 is recorded as a pseudogene. There are 17 residues in the CDR3. The CDR3 DNA is TGTGCCAGCAGCAACAACCGACAACTAGCCGGCACAGATACGCAGTATTTT. Encoded protein: CASSNNRQLAGTDTQYF.

The table lists this clone with a count of one. This chain uses TRBV7-2 with TRBJ1-2; 9 bases map to TRBD1. Germline V CDR1 and CDR2: SGHTA, FQGNSA. V was clipped by 5 bases and J by 4 bases; unmatched bases: 5. The CDR3 is 14 residues long. Written as DNA, the CDR3 is TGTGCCAGCAGCGTGGGACAGGGTGGCTATGGCTACACCTTC. Encoded protein: CASSVGQGGYGYTF. Supplemented by reference TRBV7-2 and TRBJ1-2, the full variable domain reads GAGVSQSPSNKVTEKGKDVELRCDPISGHTALYWYRQSLGQGLEFLIYFQGNSAPDKSGLPSDRFSAERTGGSVSTLTIQRTQQEDSAVYLCASSVGQGGYGYTFGSGTRLTVV.

The V and J genes are TRBV6-1 and TRBJ2-7, with D possibly TRBD1 on 6 matching bases. Trimming left V 5 bases short and J 2 bases short, with 13 bases between. From germline, CDR1 is MNHNS and CDR2 SASEGT. The CDR3 is 14 residues long. CDR3 amino acids: CASSPQQGAYEQYF. DNA of the CDR3: TGTGCCAGCAGTCCACAACAGGGAGCCTACGAGCAGTACTTC.

The V call is TRBV6-1, the J call TRBJ1-2; TRBD1 agrees at 9 bases. The CDR3 length is 13 residues. CDR1 is MNHNS, CDR2 SASEGT, per germline. Trimming at V came to 7 bases and at J to 4 bases, leaving 4 bases not matched to a gene. The CDR3 spells CASTEDRGYGYTF. CDR3 nucleotide sequence: TGTGCCAGCACCGAGGACAGGGGCTATGGCTACACCTTC.

The rearrangement joins TRBV25-1 to TRBJ1-1; D uncertain. Trimming stripped 1 base from V and 2 bases from J, with 8 bases between. The CDR3 covers 14 residues. In germline, CDR1 is MGHDK, CDR2 SYGVNS. The CDR3 nucleotides are TGTGCCAGCAGTGAATCTCAGGTAAACACTGAAGCTTTCTTT. Amino acids: CASSESQVNTEAFF.

The chain links TRBV6-1 to TRBJ2-7; TRBD2 agrees at 8 bases. After removal of 6 bases from V and 7 bases from J, the junction contained 11 bases not matched to a gene. Germline CDR1 is MNHNS and CDR2 is SASEGT. The CDR3 consists of 14 residues. In DNA form, the CDR3 reads TGTGCCAGCAGCACAGGGCGACTAGCGAGGGAGCAGTACTTC. The encoded protein is CASSTGRLAREQYF.

This clone was seen only a few times. The rearrangement uses TRBV28 and TRBJ1-2; D may be TRBD1 (6 bases). V lost 4 bases to trimming and J lost 4 bases, with 19 bases between them. The CDR3 covers 16 residues. Germline CDR1 is MDHEN and CDR2 is SYDVKM. CDR3 sequence reads: CASSSLAVQGSYGYTF. The CDR3 nucleotides read TGTGCCAGCAGTTCCCTAGCCGTACAGGGAAGCTATGGCTACACCTTC.

This clone was seen once. This chain joins TRBV9 and TRBJ1-2, with D unclear. V dropped 0 bases and J dropped 5 bases, with 14 bases sitting between them. Germline V lookup: CDR1 SGDLS, CDR2 YYNGEE. This CDR3 is 15 amino acids long. The CDR3 spells CASSVDVEGTYGYTF. The DNA of the CDR3 is TGTGCCAGCAGCGTAGACGTCGAGGGTACGTATGGCTACACCTTC. Using reference TRBV9 and TRBJ1-2 for the parts outside the CDR3, the full variable domain is DSGVTQTPKHLITATGQRVTLRCSPRSGDLSVYWYQQSLDQGLQFLIQYYNGEERAKGNILERFSAQQFPDLHSELNLSSLELGDSALYFCASSVDVEGTYGYTFGSGTRLTVV.

This clone has just a few counts. The chain links TRBV29-1 to TRBJ1-2; 7 bases align to TRBD1. Germline V CDR1 and CDR2: SQVTM, ANQGSEA. With V trimmed by 2 bases and J by 4 bases, 7 bases remained unmatched. CDR3 length: 14 residues. This CDR3 is CSVELTRQGYGYTF. In nucleotides, the CDR3 is TGCAGCGTTGAATTAACCCGACAGGGCTATGGCTACACCTTC.

This sequence joins TRBV12-5 and TRBJ2-7, with 8 bases lining up with TRBD1. This CDR3 spans 15 amino acids. CDR1 is LGHNT and CDR2 is FRNRAP in the germline V gene. V shed 2 bases, J shed 3 bases, and the junction held 6 bases outside the gene matches. In nucleotides, the CDR3 is TGTGCTAGTGGTTTGAGTAACAGGGGGGACTACGAGCAGTACTTC. Protein: CASGLSNRGDYEQYF.

The sample holds one count of this clone. The V and J genes are TRBV4-1 and TRBJ2-5; 7 nucleotides agree with TRBD2. J gave up 5 bases and V 1 base, and 10 bases lay outside the gene matches. The length of the CDR3 is 16 residues. CDR1 and CDR2 from the germline V gene are MGHRA and YSYEKL. CDR3 DNA sequence: TGCGCCAGCAGCCAAGGACGGGGGGAGTGGGTTGAGACCCAGTACTTC. Amino acid sequence: CASSQGRGEWVETQYF.

This CDR3 is CASSSLPGQGTQAEQFF. CDR3 DNA sequence: TGCGCCAGCAGCTCCCTGCCGGGACAGGGGACGCAGGCTGAGCAGTTCTTC. The rearrangement joins TRBV5-1 to TRBJ2-1, with TRBD1 matching over 10 bases. This CDR3 is built from 17 residues. The junction had 15 bases not matched to a gene; V was cut back by 3 bases and J by 9 bases. Germline V gene data show CDR1 as SGHRS and CDR2 as YFSETQ.

This clone appeared once. The rearrangement uses TRBV7-9 and TRBJ2-3; 8 positions match TRBD2. The CDR3 spans 15 residues. Germline CDR1 is SEHNR and CDR2 is FQNEAQ (reference sequence). The J segment lost 3 bases and the V segment lost 1 base, leaving 3 bases of the junction unmatched. CDR3 region: CASSLVGGATDTQYF. The CDR3 bases are TGTGCCAGCAGCTTAGTCGGGGGGGCGACAGATACGCAGTATTTT.

This clone was detected only a few times. The chain carries TRBV18 and TRBJ2-3; D not certain. Germline V gene lookup returns CDR1 KGHSH and CDR2 LQKENI. V shed 6 bases and J shed 3 bases, with 10 bases lying between them. The CDR3 has 13 amino acids. CDR3: CASSPLGTDTQYF. The CDR3 DNA is TGTGCCAGCTCTCCCCTAGGTACAGATACGCAGTATTTT.

This clone came up a few times. The chain has TRBV10-2 and TRBJ2-7; D might be TRBD2 (6 bases). Trimming pared 7 bases from V and 2 bases from J, leaving 12 bases between. CDR1 is WSHSY and CDR2 is SAAADI in the germline V gene. The length of the CDR3 is 13 residues. CDR3 bases: TGCGCCAGCAATAAGGGCGGGGCCTACGAGCAGTACTTC. Translation: CASNKGGAYEQYF.